Listed below are T cell receptor beta chains from one sample, sequenced in a study of T cells in Graves' hyperthyroidism and ophthalmopathy. TCRdb re-called the multiplex PCR reads with MiXCR, one entry per CDR3 protein. The sample has about 500,000 distinct CDR3 sequences, about 15% seen once. What was sequenced was blood. These TCRs come from a woman in her twenties or thirties with Graves' ophthalmopathy. Both conserved end residues are part of each CDR3. A D gene is named only where the DNA matches it firmly. The size field is filled for only some rows; it gives once, few, many or a size class.

D gene: -; J gene: TRBJ2-1; clone size: few; V gene: TRBV5-6; CDR3 protein: CASSMTGGVAGGENEQFF
D gene: -; J gene: TRBJ2-3; clone size: many; V gene: TRBV5-6; CDR3 protein: CASSLRQRGDLDTQYF
D gene: -; J gene: TRBJ2-1; clone size: many; V gene: TRBV7-2; CDR3 protein: CASSLDRFTYNEQFF
D gene: TRBD2; J gene: TRBJ2-1; clone size: -; V gene: TRBV4-2; CDR3 protein: CASSQDSRTSEGEQFF
D gene: -; J gene: TRBJ2-7; clone size: few; V gene: TRBV20-1; CDR3 protein: CSARDPVLFYEQYF
D gene: -; J gene: TRBJ2-3; clone size: -; V gene: TRBV10-2; CDR3 protein: CASSEGSLSTDTQYF
D gene: TRBD1; J gene: TRBJ1-1; clone size: many; V gene: TRBV20-1; CDR3 protein: CSASRRQGTEAFF
D gene: TRBD1; J gene: TRBJ2-1; clone size: few; V gene: TRBV6-1; CDR3 protein: CASTRDRGSNEQFF
D gene: TRBD1; J gene: TRBJ2-2; clone size: -; V gene: TRBV13; CDR3 protein: CASSPDGQGDVGELFF
D gene: -; J gene: TRBJ2-1; clone size: many; V gene: TRBV6-2/TRBV6-3; CDR3 protein: CASSSGVNNEQFF
D gene: -; J gene: TRBJ2-1; clone size: -; V gene: TRBV4-2; CDR3 protein: CASGGTDYNEQFF
D gene: TRBD1; J gene: TRBJ2-7; clone size: -; V gene: TRBV24-1; CDR3 protein: CATSDSGGRDGYEQYF
D gene: TRBD2; J gene: TRBJ2-1; clone size: -; V gene: TRBV20-1; CDR3 protein: CSAQRTSGSEQFF
D gene: TRBD2; J gene: TRBJ2-7; clone size: many; V gene: TRBV3-1; CDR3 protein: CASSPRDYGTYEQYF
D gene: TRBD1; J gene: TRBJ2-5; clone size: -; V gene: TRBV6-5; CDR3 protein: CASRLTGTGGSGETQYF
D gene: TRBD1; J gene: TRBJ1-1; clone size: many; V gene: TRBV10-3; CDR3 protein: CAISDGTGGEAFF
D gene: -; J gene: TRBJ2-7; clone size: -; V gene: TRBV7-2; CDR3 protein: CASSLGGGTGTYEQYF
D gene: -; J gene: TRBJ2-7; clone size: -; V gene: TRBV27; CDR3 protein: CASSPRGLDEQYF
D gene: -; J gene: TRBJ2-3; clone size: many; V gene: TRBV20-1; CDR3 protein: CSARRGGTTDTQYF
D gene: -; J gene: TRBJ2-1; clone size: many; V gene: TRBV20-1; CDR3 protein: CSAPHTQTGNNEQFF
D gene: TRBD2; J gene: TRBJ2-1; clone size: -; V gene: TRBV6-2/TRBV6-3; CDR3 protein: CASSHPPRSGGRYNEQFF
D gene: TRBD2; J gene: TRBJ2-1; clone size: few; V gene: TRBV19; CDR3 protein: CASTPPDPAGGVFEQFF
D gene: -; J gene: TRBJ2-3; clone size: many; V gene: TRBV7-2; CDR3 protein: CASSQLTSTDTQYF
D gene: -; J gene: TRBJ2-3; clone size: many; V gene: TRBV7-2; CDR3 protein: CASSPQMGGTQYF
D gene: -; J gene: TRBJ2-7; clone size: -; V gene: TRBV2; CDR3 protein: CASSFFISGEQYF
D gene: -; J gene: TRBJ2-1; clone size: many; V gene: TRBV7-8; CDR3 protein: CASSLDGTEQFF
D gene: TRBD1; J gene: TRBJ2-3; clone size: many; V gene: TRBV5-1; CDR3 protein: CASSLGGGADTQYF
D gene: TRBD2; J gene: TRBJ2-3; clone size: -; V gene: TRBV7-2; CDR3 protein: CASRGTSGGTDTQYF
D gene: -; J gene: TRBJ2-3; clone size: many; V gene: TRBV2; CDR3 protein: CASSVGGTQYF
D gene: -; J gene: TRBJ1-5; clone size: many; V gene: TRBV20-1; CDR3 protein: CSALDGRNQPQHF
D gene: -; J gene: TRBJ2-2; clone size: many; V gene: TRBV4-3; CDR3 protein: CASSQDASRELFF
D gene: TRBD1; J gene: TRBJ2-7; clone size: few; V gene: TRBV10-3; CDR3 protein: CAISGTGGNYEQYF
D gene: -; J gene: TRBJ2-5; clone size: -; V gene: TRBV5-1; CDR3 protein: CASRDDRETQYF
D gene: -; J gene: TRBJ2-3; clone size: -; V gene: TRBV12-3/TRBV12-4; CDR3 protein: CASSPLDRSTDTQYF
D gene: -; J gene: TRBJ2-7; clone size: many; V gene: TRBV7-2; CDR3 protein: CASSLANRRPIYEQYF
D gene: -; J gene: TRBJ2-2; clone size: -; V gene: TRBV27; CDR3 protein: CASREWTLKNTGELFF
D gene: -; J gene: TRBJ2-1; clone size: -; V gene: TRBV12-3/TRBV12-4; CDR3 protein: CASSSKSSYNEQFF
D gene: -; J gene: TRBJ2-5; clone size: -; V gene: TRBV5-1; CDR3 protein: CASSLIEWETQYF
D gene: -; J gene: TRBJ1-2; clone size: many; V gene: TRBV30; CDR3 protein: CAWRAWRTNYGYTF
D gene: -; J gene: TRBJ2-1; clone size: many; V gene: TRBV30; CDR3 protein: CAWSWSGNEQFF
D gene: -; J gene: TRBJ1-1; clone size: many; V gene: TRBV29-1; CDR3 protein: CAGLPWNTEAFF
D gene: TRBD1; J gene: TRBJ2-1; clone size: -; V gene: TRBV6-9; CDR3 protein: CASSYHRGQGSYEQFF
D gene: -; J gene: TRBJ2-7; clone size: few; V gene: TRBV28; CDR3 protein: CASSFRLSGEQYF
D gene: TRBD1; J gene: TRBJ2-5; clone size: -; V gene: TRBV12-5; CDR3 protein: CASGLYQGQNQETQYF